This TCR beta chain is from a study of PD-1 blockade in classical Hodgkin lymphoma. The CDR3 loop spans 14 amino acids. Trimming removed 11 bases from V and 2 bases from J; junction bases left unmatched: 8. Germline CDR1 and CDR2: MNHNS and SASEGT. Clones were sequenced by immunoSEQ multiplex PCR, and TCRdb holds only the in-frame ones, with some missing. The table shows more than 15,000 clones, with approximately 80% occurring only once. The time point here: cycle 4 day 1 (C4D1), after more than 5 weeks of nivolumab. All patients relapsed after autologous stem cell transplantation, and brentuximab vedotin exposure varied. Magnetic depletion of unwanted cells isolated CD4+ T cells from thawed PBMCs. The sample holds a few counts of this clone. The antigen is unknown. Study findings and constraints: A significant rise in TCR diversity by C4D1 was seen for CD4+ but not CD8+ cells. According to reports, newly diagnosed patients had lower baseline TCR diversity than healthy donors, and relapsed/refractory patients had lower baseline TCR diversity still. Undefined causes, possibly disease activity or prior therapy, underlie the repertoire differences.

The origin of this receptor is a human donor with classical Hodgkin lymphoma. The sample here was CD4+ T cells from blood, taken before the fourth cycle of nivolumab. This sequence joins TRBV6-1 and TRBJ1-3; 8 positions match TRBD1. In DNA, the CDR3 is TGTGCCGTAAGGACAGGGCTGGCTGGAAACACCATATATTTT. It translates to CAVRTGLAGNTIYF.